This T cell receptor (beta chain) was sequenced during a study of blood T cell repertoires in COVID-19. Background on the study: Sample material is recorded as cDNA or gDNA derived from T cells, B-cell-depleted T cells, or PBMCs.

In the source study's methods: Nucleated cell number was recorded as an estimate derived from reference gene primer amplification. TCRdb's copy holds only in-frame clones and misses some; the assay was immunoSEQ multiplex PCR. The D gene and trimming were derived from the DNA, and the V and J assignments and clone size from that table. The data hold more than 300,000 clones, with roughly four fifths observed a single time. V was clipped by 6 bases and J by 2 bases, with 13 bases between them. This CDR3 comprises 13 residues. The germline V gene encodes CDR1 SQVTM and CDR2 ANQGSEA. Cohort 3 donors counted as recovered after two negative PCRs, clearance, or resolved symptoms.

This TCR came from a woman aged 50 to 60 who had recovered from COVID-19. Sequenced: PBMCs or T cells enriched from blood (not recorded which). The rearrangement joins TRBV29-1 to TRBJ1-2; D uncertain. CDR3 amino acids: CSVTPATNYGYTF. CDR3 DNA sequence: TGCAGCGTGACACCAGCTACCAACTATGGCTACACCTTC.